This T cell receptor beta chain was identified during a study of post-analysis software for immune sequencing data. About the study: Some patients lacked subtype; others had relapsing-remitting, secondary progressive or progressive-relapsing disease.

The TCR beta cDNA libraries contained unique molecular identifiers. T cells numbering about 0.95 to 10 million yielded some 500,000 cDNA molecules. TCRdb used MiXCR to reprocess the PCR reads, holding one entry per CDR3 protein. The data show around 440,000 distinct CDR3 sequences, around 40% seen once. This clonotype was recorded many times. What it binds is unknown. Overall study results and limits: Patients with multiple sclerosis recorded significantly lower normalized Chao1 diversity than controls, the study found. The F measure placed samples prepared in the same batch into strongly shared clusters.

The TCR sequence derives from a girl between 10 and 17 years old with multiple sclerosis. Sequencing used blood.

Written as DNA, the CDR3 is TGCAGCGTCGAGGGACAGCTCACAGATACGCAGTATTTT. This codes for CSVEGQLTDTQYF. The rearrangement links TRBV29-1 to TRBJ2-3; 7 bases match TRBD1. The length of the CDR3 is 13 residues. The ends lost 6 bases at V and 2 bases at J; junction bases unmatched: 5. The germline gives CDR1 SQVTM, CDR2 ANQGSEA.